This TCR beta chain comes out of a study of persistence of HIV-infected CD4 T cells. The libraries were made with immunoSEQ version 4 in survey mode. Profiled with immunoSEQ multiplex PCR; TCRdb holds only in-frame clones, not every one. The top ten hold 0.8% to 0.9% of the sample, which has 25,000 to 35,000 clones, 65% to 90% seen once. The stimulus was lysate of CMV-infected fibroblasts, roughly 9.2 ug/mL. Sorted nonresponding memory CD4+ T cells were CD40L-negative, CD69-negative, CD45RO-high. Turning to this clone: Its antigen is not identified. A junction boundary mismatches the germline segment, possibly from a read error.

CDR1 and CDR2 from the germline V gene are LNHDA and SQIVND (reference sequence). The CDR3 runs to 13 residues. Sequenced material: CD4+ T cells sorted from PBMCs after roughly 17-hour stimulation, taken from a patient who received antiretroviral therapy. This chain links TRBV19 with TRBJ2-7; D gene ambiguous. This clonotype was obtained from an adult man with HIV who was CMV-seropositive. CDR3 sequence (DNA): TGTGCCAATAGTGAGCAGTTTTTGAACGAGCAGTACTTC. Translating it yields CANSEQFLNEQYF.